Each of the 15 T cell receptor beta chains below was sequenced from the same sample in a study of CD4 T cells in relation to SARS-CoV-2 and coronaviruses listed by TCRdb under 2021. For these receptors, no antigen is known. CD4+ T cells from unexposed donors were collected before the COVID-19 pandemic (2011-2018). Following 10 days of culture, the EasySep CD4+ T cell isolation kit was used to isolate CD4+ T cells. Receptor amplification or capture employed the immunoSEQ multiplex PCR assay. The table was pulled from immuneACCESS by TCRdb, which kept in-frame rearrangements only. Such tables lose some clones; where checked, under half of the loss comes from unresolved V genes, and the rest has no known cause. The sample has tens of thousands of clones on record, around 72% of them singletons. The ten top clones hold approximately 13% of the sample. Sequenced input: CD4+ T cells from PBMCs, cultured in vitro. All receptors derive from a human donor in good health.

On this clone itself: One end of the junction varies from germline; a read error may be responsible. The J gene is TRBJ1-2, the V gene TRBV7-9; D is unclear. CDR3 length equals 14 residues. CDR1 is SEHNR, CDR2 FQNEAQ, per germline (reference sequence). As DNA, the CDR3 is TGTGCCAGCAGCTTGGGCGGCAGTAACTATGGCCACACCTTC. It encodes CASSLGGSNYGHTF.

The V call is TRBV30, the J call TRBJ1-4, with D uncertain. This CDR3 contains 15 residues. Germline-derived CDR1 and CDR2 are GTSNPN and SVGIG (reference sequence). V was pared by 1 base and J by 0 bases, with 9 bases between. CDR3 residues: CAWSGGIATNEKLFF. The CDR3 nucleotides are TGTGCCTGGAGTGGAGGGATTGCAACTAATGAAAAACTGTTTTTT.

The chain has TRBV6-5 and TRBJ2-2; D is perhaps TRBD1 or TRBD2 (5 bases each). This CDR3 contains 14 residues. Germline CDR1 is MNHEY and CDR2 is SVGAGI. The CDR3 nucleotides read TGTGCTACCGTTCGGGGCGACGACACCGGGGAGCTGTTTTTT. Amino acid sequence: CATVRGDDTGELFF.

The V call is TRBV29-1, the J call TRBJ1-1; the match to TRBD1 covers 7 bases. Germline CDR1 SQVTM, CDR2 ANQGSEA. CDR3 size: 12 residues. The V gene end was trimmed by 7 bases and the J gene end by 9 bases; junction bases not matched to a gene: 11. The CDR3, as DNA: TGCAGCGCCATCGAACAGGGGTATAAAGCTTTCTTT. The encoded protein is CSAIEQGYKAFF.

CDR3 sequence: CAWSGARSYEQYF. The CDR3, as DNA: TGTGCCTGGAGTGGAGCCAGGAGCTACGAGCAGTACTTC. The chain employs TRBV30 and TRBJ2-7; no clear D gene. This CDR3 is built from 13 residues. Trimming stripped 1 base from V and 3 bases from J, with 10 bases between. CDR1 is GTSNPN and CDR2 is SVGIG in the germline V gene (reference sequence).

The chain carries TRBV19 and TRBJ2-1; the D gene is possibly TRBD1 (7 bases). Germline V gives CDR1 LNHDA, CDR2 SQIVND (reference sequence). V lost 5 bases and J 0 bases, leaving 14 bases between the germline ends. This CDR3 comprises 16 residues. In DNA, the CDR3 is TGTGCCAGTAGTCTGGGGGGACAGACCTCCTACAATGAGCAGTTCTTC. Protein: CASSLGGQTSYNEQFF.

The rearrangement links TRBV5-6 to TRBJ1-2; perhaps TRBD1 as D (6 bases). This CDR3 is 16 amino acids long. CDR1 and CDR2 from the germline V gene are SGHDT and YYEEEE. V lost 0 bases, J lost 7 bases, and 19 bases lay in between. The CDR3 sequence is CASSLALGALGSGYTF. DNA of the CDR3: TGTGCCAGCAGCTTGGCCCTGGGGGCCTTGGGGTCTGGCTACACCTTC.

The rearrangement joins TRBV18 to TRBJ2-1; D gene unclear. The CDR3 covers 15 residues. Per germline, CDR1 KGHSH and CDR2 LQKENI. The V and J ends lost 9 bases and 0 bases respectively, with 15 bases between them. CDR3: CASHPGWSSYNEQFF. Written as DNA, the CDR3 is TGTGCCAGTCATCCCGGATGGAGCTCCTACAATGAGCAGTTCTTC.

V is TRBV6-2 or TRBV6-3 and J is TRBJ2-3; either TRBD1 or TRBD2 may supply D (5 bases each). Trimming left V 2 bases short and J 4 bases short, with 10 bases between. The CDR3 has 14 amino acids. Per the germline V gene, CDR1 is MNHEY and CDR2 is SVGEGT. The DNA of the CDR3 is TGTGCCAGCAGTTACCAGGGAGCCGCAGATACGCAGTATTTT. Protein product: CASSYQGAADTQYF.

This clone is a singleton in its sample. V usage is TRBV2 and J usage is TRBJ1-6, with unresolved D. The CDR3 runs to 19 residues. Germline lookup yields CDR1 SNHLY and CDR2 FYNNEI. Between the trimmed V and J ends, which lost 5 bases and 5 bases, there was a span of 25 bases. The CDR3 DNA reads TGTGCCAGCAGTTCCCGGGTCGTAGTCCACCACCCAAATAATTCACCCCTCCACTTT. It yields the protein CASSSRVVVHHPNNSPLHF.

This chain links TRBV3-1 (or the pseudogene TRBV3-2) with TRBJ1-5; TRBD1 is a possible D gene (6 bases). V was clipped by 2 bases and J by 11 bases, with 10 bases between them. Germline CDR1 reads LGHDT; CDR2 reads YNNKEL (reference sequence). The CDR3 contains 12 residues. CDR3 sequence reads: CASSQTEGAQHF. The CDR3 region has the DNA TGTGCCAGCAGCCAAACGGAGGGGGCCCAGCATTTT.

The chain combines TRBV30 with TRBJ1-6; 9 bases align to TRBD1. With 4 bases clipped from V and 14 bases from J, the junction kept 9 bases outside the gene matches. This CDR3 region has 13 residues. Germline V CDR1 and CDR2: GTSNPN, SVGIG (reference sequence). As DNA, the CDR3 is TGTGCCTGGACCCCCGGACAGGGGTTTACCCTCCACTTT. Amino acids: CAWTPGQGFTLHF.

CDR3 in DNA: TGTGCCAGCTCACTAGACAGTTCCTACGAGCAGTACTTC. This codes for CASSLDSSYEQYF. The chain uses TRBV18 and TRBJ2-7, with D tentatively TRBD1 (5 bases). This CDR3 is built from 13 residues. CDR1 is KGHSH and CDR2 is LQKENI in the germline V gene. V was clipped by 4 bases and J by 1 base, with 8 bases between them.

This clone has just a few counts. The identical CDR3 is also encoded by other nucleotide sequences in the sample. This chain's CDR3 is CSVQSTGGDYGYTF. The DNA for the CDR3 is TGCAGCGTCCAATCGACAGGGGGCGACTATGGCTACACCTTC. The chain recombines TRBV29-1 with TRBJ1-2; 10 positions agree with TRBD1. The germline V gene has CDR1 SQVTM and CDR2 ANQGSEA. This CDR3 is built from 14 residues. V shed 6 bases and J 3 bases; nucleotides not matched to a gene: 7.

The chain links TRBV10-3 to TRBJ2-5; no clear D gene. The CDR3 loop spans 11 amino acids. With 6 bases removed from V and 3 bases from J, the gap between germline ends came to 5 bases. Germline loops: CDR1 ENHRY, CDR2 SYGVKD. The CDR3 spells CAIREEETQYF. The CDR3 DNA follows: TGTGCCATCAGAGAAGAAGAGACCCAGTACTTC.